The sequence of this T cell receptor (beta chain) was determined in a study of shared clonotypes between healthy human individuals. Across the whole study: Those who served as donors were a couple of women and three men between the ages of 18 and 49. General study findings and limits: The represented genetic and exposure-history diversity was limited by the small number of donors. Deeper or shallower sequencing was expected to change how clonotypes are shared among donors. Only blood samples were collected, and tissue repertoires likely differ.

Repertoires were generated with immunoSEQ multiplex PCR, while TCRdb's copy carries only in-frame clones and drops some. The sample carries roughly 2.1 million clones, 85% to 95% recorded once. The germline V gene has CDR1 SGHTA and CDR2 FQGNSA. V lost 1 base, J lost 0 bases, and 19 bases lay in between. The CDR3 loop spans 19 amino acids. CD8 cells regarded as naive lacked CD45RO, were positively chosen for CCR7, and omitted terminally differentiated effector memory CD45RA+ cells. Regarding this clone: Antigen: not known.

The chain uses TRBV7-2 and TRBJ1-3; D might be TRBD1 (6 bases). The source is a man aged 18 to 30 in good health. Some clones in this sample may be carry-over from other donors' samples. The material sequenced was naive CD8+ T cells from PBMCs. CDR3 sequence: CASSLVGQPVKPSGNTIYF. CDR3 DNA: TGTGCCAGCAGCTTAGTTGGACAGCCTGTGAAACCCTCTGGAAACACCATATATTTT. The whole variable domain, filled in from reference TRBV7-2 and TRBJ1-3, reads GAGVSQSPSNKVTEKGKDVELRCDPISGHTALYWYRQSLGQGLEFLIYFQGNSAPDKSGLPSDRFSAERTGGSVSTLTIQRTQQEDSAVYLCASSLVGQPVKPSGNTIYFGEGSWLTVV.